This TCR beta chain was identified in a study of blood T cell repertoires in COVID-19. Study details: Sources were T cells, B-cell-depleted T cells, or PBMCs; the material itself was cDNA or gDNA.

Data came from immunoSEQ multiplex PCR; TCRdb stores just in-frame clones and leaves some out. The sample contains some 200,000 clones, approximately 94% of which appear only once. This CDR3 is 15 amino acids long. CDR1 and CDR2 from the germline V gene are LNHDA and SQIVND (reference sequence). V lost 6 bases and J 4 bases, leaving 13 bases between the germline ends. Seattle-derived patients entered the study during active infection and were followed longitudinally. The TCR sequence derives from a man aged 25 to 40 with COVID-19, enrolled during active disease. The specimen was peripheral blood. The chain carries TRBV19 and TRBJ2-6; D is unresolved. CDR3 in DNA: TGTGCCAGTAGCCAAGACACCGCCGGGGCCAACGTCCTGACTTTC. It codes for CASSQDTAGANVLTF.